This is a list of T cell receptor beta chains from one sample in a study of T cells in Graves' hyperthyroidism and ophthalmopathy. TCRdb reprocessed the multiplex PCR reads via MiXCR and lists one record per CDR3 protein. The data contain fewer than 650,000 distinct CDR3 sequences, over 12% of them singletons. What was sequenced was blood. The origin of the receptors is a woman aged 40 to 50 with Graves' ophthalmopathy. CDR3s include the opening cysteine and the closing phenylalanine or tryptophan. The D gene is left open where the match is weak. Only some rows state a clone size, as once, few, many or a class for expanded clones.

length,J,V,size,D,CDR3,DNA
17,TRBJ1-3,TRBV20-1,few,.,CSARDWVPGLQSNTIYF,TGCAGTGCTAGAGATTGGGTCCCGGGACTTCAATCAAACACCATATATTTT
16,TRBJ2-1,TRBV19,many,TRBD2,CASSIPAGVTYNEQFF,TGTGCCAGTAGTATACCGGCGGGAGTAACCTACAATGAGCAGTTCTTC
13,TRBJ2-4,TRBV28,many,.,CASSPGGKNIQYF,TGTGCCAGCAGCCCTGGGGGGAAAAACATTCAGTACTTC
12,TRBJ2-5,TRBV12-3/TRBV12-4,once,.,CASSLKKETQYF,TGTGCCAGCAGCCTAAAGAAGGAGACCCAGTACTTC
14,TRBJ2-2,TRBV6-2/TRBV6-3,many,.,CASRYLRGAGELFF,TGTGCCAGCAGATACCTTCGGGGGGCTGGGGAGCTGTTTTTT
16,TRBJ2-7,TRBV6-1,few,TRBD1,CASSPGQGSWSYEQYF,TGTGCCAGCAGTCCGGGACAGGGGAGCTGGTCCTACGAGCAGTACTTC
13,TRBJ1-1,TRBV29-1,many,.,CSFHGRLNTEAFF,TGCAGCTTTCATGGCAGGCTGAACACTGAAGCTTTCTTT
13,TRBJ2-5,TRBV28,many,TRBD1,CASKGQGRETQYF,TGTGCCAGCAAGGGACAGGGGAGGGAGACCCAGTACTTC
17,TRBJ2-5,TRBV20-1,few,.,CSAPVVVRGYVRETQYF,TGCAGTGCTCCCGTAGTGGTACGCGGGTACGTTCGAGAGACCCAGTACTTC
12,TRBJ1-5,TRBV30,many,.,CAWSVEGQPQHF,TGTGCCTGGAGTGTAGAAGGTCAGCCCCAGCATTTT
16,TRBJ2-7,TRBV27,.,TRBD2,CASSPGLAGGVYEQYF,TGTGCCAGCAGTCCGGGACTAGCGGGAGGCGTGTACGAGCAGTACTTC
14,TRBJ2-5,TRBV6-1,few,.,CASSESSDEETQYF,TGTGCCAGCAGTGAATCGTCGGACGAGGAGACCCAGTACTTC
13,TRBJ1-1,TRBV7-9,many,.,CASQRYRDTEAFF,TGTGCCAGCCAAAGGTATAGGGACACTGAAGCTTTCTTT
13,TRBJ2-7,TRBV6-2/TRBV6-3,.,.,CASKTRAVGEQYF,TGTGCCAGCAAAACGCGCGCAGTGGGAGAGCAGTACTTC
14,TRBJ2-5,TRBV18,.,TRBD1,CASSPPGQGETQYF,TGTGCCAGCTCACCACCAGGACAGGGCGAGACCCAGTACTTC
15,TRBJ1-1,TRBV5-6,many,.,CASSLVVVGGTEAFF,TGTGCCAGCAGCTTGGTCGTGGTCGGGGGCACTGAAGCTTTCTTT
15,TRBJ1-1,TRBV19,many,TRBD1,CASSMSGGPNTEAFF,TGTGCCAGTAGTATGTCAGGGGGCCCGAACACTGAAGCTTTCTTT
14,TRBJ1-2,TRBV7-2,many,.,CASSLGGDSLGYTF,TGTGCCAGCAGCTTAGGGGGAGACAGTCTCGGCTACACCTTC
14,TRBJ2-2,TRBV7-8,many,TRBD2,CASSLGTSGGELFF,TGTGCCAGCAGCTTAGGGACTAGCGGCGGGGAGCTGTTTTTT
16,TRBJ2-7,TRBV6-5,.,TRBD1,CASSYWVGTGIYEQYF,TGTGCCAGCAGTTACTGGGTAGGGACAGGGATCTACGAGCAGTACTTC
12,TRBJ2-7,TRBV20-1,many,.,CSAGRGSYEQYF,TGCAGTGCCGGGCGAGGTTCCTACGAGCAGTACTTC
15,TRBJ2-7,TRBV4-1,once,.,CASSHQRWSSYEQYF,TGCGCCAGCAGCCATCAGCGCTGGAGCTCCTACGAGCAGTACTTC
15,TRBJ1-2,TRBV2,.,.,CASDQGHASSNGYAF,TGTGCCAGCGACCAGGGCCACGCTTCGTCCAATGGCTACGCCTTC
14,TRBJ2-3,TRBV14,many,.,CASSQEDSADTQYF,TGTGCCAGCAGCCAAGAAGACAGCGCAGATACGCAGTATTTT
13,TRBJ1-1,TRBV6-5,.,TRBD1,CASSSEQGREAFF,TGTGCCAGCAGTTCCGAACAGGGGCGTGAAGCTTTCTTT
14,TRBJ1-1,TRBV29-1,many,TRBD1,CSVADSDRVNEAFF,TGCAGCGTTGCTGACTCGGACAGGGTCAATGAAGCTTTCTTT
15,TRBJ2-5,TRBV7-2,.,.,CASSLRSSRVETQYF,TGTGCCAGCAGCTTAAGATCCAGTCGGGTAGAGACCCAGTACTTC
13,TRBJ2-5,TRBV20-1,many,TRBD1,CSAGGTGLETQYF,TGCAGTGCTGGTGGGACAGGGTTAGAGACCCAGTACTTC
13,TRBJ1-5,TRBV28,many,.,CASSFLTDQPQHF,TGTGCCAGCAGTTTCTTAACGGATCAGCCCCAGCATTTT
13,TRBJ1-2,TRBV6-5,many,.,CASSYREGYGYTF,TGTGCCAGCAGTTACAGGGAGGGCTATGGCTACACCTTC
11,TRBJ1-1,TRBV28,many,.,CASNVGTEAFF,TGTGCCAGCAATGTGGGTACTGAAGCTTTCTTT
14,TRBJ2-7,TRBV28,many,.,CASSRGGASYEQYF,TGTGCCAGCAGCCGTGGGGGGGCTAGCTACGAGCAGTACTTC
13,TRBJ1-2,TRBV6-1,.,.,CASSSRPYYGYTF,TGTGCCAGCAGTAGCAGACCCTACTATGGCTACACCTTC
15,TRBJ2-4,TRBV2,many,.,CASSEFRDSKNIQYF,TGTGCCAGCAGTGAATTTCGTGACAGCAAAAACATTCAGTACTTC
13,TRBJ1-1,TRBV6-1,.,.,CASSPLDRSEAFF,TGTGCCAGCAGTCCCTTAGACAGGTCTGAAGCTTTCTTT
15,TRBJ2-7,TRBV6-5,many,.,CASSYSRPSVYEQYF,TGTGCCAGCAGTTACTCGAGGCCTAGTGTCTACGAGCAGTACTTC
16,TRBJ1-1,TRBV27,many,.,CASSLGTGTSNTEAFF,TGTGCCAGCAGTTTGGGGACCGGGACTTCGAACACTGAAGCTTTCTTT
15,TRBJ2-2,TRBV29-1,many,TRBD1,CSVGGTGLRSGELFF,TGCAGCGTTGGAGGGACAGGGTTACGAAGTGGGGAGCTGTTTTTT
14,TRBJ2-7,TRBV3-1,few,TRBD1,CASSQQGASREQYF,TGTGCCAGCAGCCAACAGGGGGCTTCGAGGGAGCAGTACTTC
15,TRBJ2-7,TRBV18,.,.,CASSPGQANSYEQYF,TGTGCCAGCTCACCAGGGCAGGCAAACTCCTACGAGCAGTACTTC
17,TRBJ1-5,TRBV15,many,TRBD1,CATSLTGTADSNQPQHF,TGTGCCACCAGCCTAACCGGGACAGCGGATAGCAATCAGCCCCAGCATTTT
17,TRBJ2-2,TRBV29-1,.,TRBD2,CSVEASPGGTNTGELFF,TGCAGCGTTGAAGCCTCCCCGGGAGGGACGAACACCGGGGAGCTGTTTTTT
12,TRBJ2-5,TRBV20-1,.,TRBD1,CSARTGMETQYF,TGCAGTGCTCGGACAGGGATGGAGACCCAGTACTTC
14,TRBJ1-3,TRBV12-3/TRBV12-4,many,.,CASSFAITGNTIYF,TGTGCCAGCAGTTTCGCAATTACTGGAAACACCATATATTTT
14,TRBJ2-7,TRBV7-6,many,TRBD1,CASSLGRGRGEQYF,TGTGCCAGCAGCTTGGGCAGGGGGCGCGGCGAGCAGTACTTC
17,TRBJ2-7,TRBV30,.,TRBD1,CAWSSLGGTGELNEQYF,TGTGCCTGGAGTTCATTAGGAGGGACAGGGGAACTCAACGAGCAGTACTTC
15,TRBJ1-1,TRBV2,many,TRBD1,CASSDPGTGGVEAFF,TGTGCCAGCAGTGATCCCGGGACAGGGGGCGTTGAAGCTTTCTTT
11,TRBJ1-1,TRBV29-1,many,.,CSVKENTEAFF,TGCAGCGTTAAAGAGAACACTGAAGCTTTCTTT
13,TRBJ1-3,TRBV6-1,many,.,CASSQPPGNTIYF,TGTGCCAGCAGTCAGCCCCCTGGAAACACCATATATTTT
14,TRBJ2-5,TRBV28,many,TRBD1,CASAGQGLMETQYF,TGTGCCAGCGCGGGACAGGGTTTGATGGAGACCCAGTACTTC
16,TRBJ2-5,TRBV6-1,many,TRBD2,CASSERGLAEQETQYF,TGTGCCAGCAGTGAGAGGGGACTAGCGGAGCAAGAGACCCAGTACTTC
14,TRBJ2-5,TRBV11-2,many,TRBD1,CASSGTTGVETQYF,TGTGCCAGCAGCGGAACTACAGGGGTAGAGACCCAGTACTTC
13,TRBJ2-5,TRBV28,.,.,CASRLGIQETQYF,TGTGCCAGCAGGCTCGGGATCCAAGAGACCCAGTACTTC
13,TRBJ2-7,TRBV12-3/TRBV12-4,.,TRBD1,CASSSGQAGEQYF,TGTGCCAGCAGTTCGGGACAGGCGGGAGAGCAGTACTTC
15,TRBJ1-1,TRBV18,few,TRBD1,CASSSWTGENTEAFF,TGTGCCAGCTCATCCTGGACAGGGGAGAACACTGAAGCTTTCTTT
17,TRBJ1-1,TRBV19,.,.,CASSSERDGSMNTEAFF,TGTGCCAGTAGCTCTGAACGGGACGGAAGCATGAACACTGAAGCTTTCTTT